This passage covers 11 T cell receptor beta chains from one sample sequenced in a study of post-analysis software for immune sequencing data. Overall study findings and caveats: TRBV segments more frequent in patients than in controls numbered a few and included TRBV5-6, TRBV5-1 and TRBV20-1.

Their target antigens are unknown. TCR beta cDNA libraries had unique molecular identifiers. Each CDR3 protein is one row after TCRdb ran MiXCR on the PCR reads. The sample carries roughly 650,000 distinct CDR3 sequences, roughly three fifths recorded once. The sequencing input was blood. Receptors were obtained from a girl aged 2 to 10 with multiple sclerosis.

This clonotype appeared a few times. The V call is TRBV20-1, the J call TRBJ2-7; D may be TRBD1 or TRBD2 (5 bases each). The V gene's germline CDR1 is DFQATT and CDR2 SNEGSKA (reference sequence). V was trimmed by 4 bases and J by 4 bases, leaving 17 bases between them. This CDR3 comprises 14 residues. The CDR3 is CSAKFGSGPYEQYF. In DNA form, the CDR3 reads TGCAGTGCTAAGTTCGGCTCGGGGCCTTACGAGCAGTACTTC.

This rearrangement joins TRBV5-1 to TRBJ1-2; D ambiguous. The CDR3 runs 17 residues. CDR1 SGHRS and CDR2 YFSETQ come from the germline V gene. V lost 0 bases to trimming and J lost 4 bases, with 19 bases between them. In nucleotides, the CDR3 is TGCGCCAGCAGCTTGGGGGTGGGTCTTCCCTCCGGCTATGGCTACACCTTC. Its translation: CASSLGVGLPSGYGYTF. Variable domain in full (rest from reference TRBV5-1 and TRBJ1-2): KAGVTQTPRYLIKTRGQQVTLSCSPISGHRSVSWYQQTPGQGLQFLFEYFSETQRNKGNFPGRFSGRQFSNSRSEMNVSTLELGDSALYLCASSLGVGLPSGYGYTFGSGTRLTVV.

This clonotype appeared once. The chain links TRBV12-3 or TRBV12-4 to TRBJ1-5, with D possibly TRBD1 on 6 matching bases. The CDR3 is made up of 15 amino acids. The ends were cut back, 5 bases at V and 0 bases at J, with 11 bases in the middle. CDR3 DNA: TGTGCCAGCAGTCGGACAGCTTATAGCAATCAGCCCCAGCATTTT. It translates to CASSRTAYSNQPQHF.

DNA for the CDR3: TGTGCCAGCAGCCGATTGACAGGGAACTACGAGCAGTACTTC. Its translation is CASSRLTGNYEQYF. This sequence joins TRBV13 and TRBJ2-5; 7 positions agree with TRBD1. The DNA end favors TRBJ2-7, so the J call may be wrong. Germline assignment: CDR1 PRHDT and CDR2 FYEKMQ (reference sequence). The CDR3 is 14 amino acids.

The chain carries TRBV7-8 and TRBJ2-1; 8 bases line up with TRBD2. Germline assignment: CDR1 SGHVS and CDR2 FQNEAQ. V shed 8 bases, J shed 7 bases, and the junction held 7 bases outside the gene matches. CDR3 length: 13 residues. The CDR3 region is CASLSSGRNEQFF. CDR3 nucleotide sequence: TGTGCCAGCTTATCTAGCGGGCGAAATGAGCAGTTCTTC.

A few counts support this clonotype. This chain links TRBV7-6 with TRBJ2-7, with 7 nucleotides matching TRBD2. The CDR3 length is 14 residues. Germline CDR1 and CDR2: SGHVS and FNYEAQ. V shed 4 bases and J 0 bases; nucleotides not matched to a gene: 3. CDR3 amino acids: CASSSGGTSYEQYF. The CDR3 coding sequence is TGTGCCAGCAGCTCCGGGGGGACCTCCTACGAGCAGTACTTC.

The table lists this clonotype with a few counts. The V and J genes are TRBV20-1 and TRBJ1-5; D may be TRBD1 (6 bases). CDR1 and CDR2 from the germline V gene are DFQATT and SNEGSKA (reference sequence). CDR3 length: 13 residues. V lost 3 bases, J lost 2 bases, and 8 bases lay in between. The CDR3 sequence is CSARRGGNQPQHF. The CDR3 nucleotides are TGCAGTGCTAGGAGGGGGGGCAATCAGCCCCAGCATTTT.

V is TRBV4-1 and J is TRBJ2-7, with D maybe TRBD2 (6 bases). The CDR3 consists of 18 residues. V dropped 6 bases and J dropped 3 bases, with 27 bases sitting between them. The germline V gene has CDR1 MGHRA and CDR2 YSYEKL. CDR3: CASRDIPGTGLANYEQYF. DNA of the CDR3: TGCGCCAGCAGGGATATACCTGGGACTGGGCTAGCGAACTACGAGCAGTACTTC.

The chain recombines TRBV7-2 with TRBJ2-1; D gene ambiguous. CDR1 and CDR2 (germline): SGHTA, FQGNSA. V was trimmed by 0 bases and J by 6 bases, leaving 6 bases between them. The CDR3 covers 13 residues. CDR3 sequence reads: CASSLAGINEQFF. CDR3 DNA sequence: TGTGCCAGCAGCTTAGCGGGGATCAATGAGCAGTTCTTC.

The chain combines TRBV7-2 with TRBJ2-7; D may match TRBD1 or TRBD2 (5 bases each). CDR3 length: 15 amino acids. Trimming cost V 7 bases and J 0 bases, with 16 bases left between them. The germline gives CDR1 SGHTA, CDR2 FQGNSA. This CDR3 reads CASTFSGLSSYEQYF. The CDR3 bases are TGTGCCAGCACCTTCTCGGGGCTAAGCTCCTACGAGCAGTACTTC. Full variable domain (missing parts from reference TRBV7-2 and TRBJ2-7): GAGVSQSPSNKVTEKGKDVELRCDPISGHTALYWYRQSLGQGLEFLIYFQGNSAPDKSGLPSDRFSAERTGGSVSTLTIQRTQQEDSAVYLCASTFSGLSSYEQYFGPGTRLTVT.

The V gene is TRBV6-1, the J gene TRBJ2-1; 7 bases align to TRBD1. Germline CDR1 MNHNS, CDR2 SASEGT. V gave up 7 bases and J gave up 8 bases; unmatched junction bases: 8. This CDR3 has 13 residues. CDR3 DNA sequence: TGTGCCAGCACCAATTCAGGGACAGATGAGCAGTTCTTC. Amino acid sequence: CASTNSGTDEQFF.